Listed below are T cell receptor beta chains from one sample, sequenced in a study of neurological immune-mediated disorders. From the 5' RACE reads, TCRdb called clonotypes with MiXCR, one entry per CDR3 protein. The sample holds fewer than 85,000 distinct CDR3 sequences, around 5% seen once. Sequencing was done on a sample of PBMCs. The receptors derive from a woman aged 70-85 years with multiple sclerosis. The CDR3 runs from the conserved cysteine through the conserved F or W. Fields, in order: V gene, CDR3 length, CDR3 protein.

V gene: TRBV5-5; CDR3 length: 15; CDR3 protein: CASSLVPTSQETQYF
V gene: TRBV20-1; CDR3 length: 13; CDR3 protein: CSARDPNPHEQYF
V gene: TRBV4-3; CDR3 length: 18; CDR3 protein: CASSQDRRSPGPLETQYF
V gene: TRBV7-8; CDR3 length: 14; CDR3 protein: CASSLGTFTDTQYF
V gene: TRBV4-3; CDR3 length: 16; CDR3 protein: CASSQAWQGSYNEQFF
V gene: TRBV20-1; CDR3 length: 15; CDR3 protein: CSAGGTSGRRGEQFF
V gene: TRBV9; CDR3 length: 15; CDR3 protein: CASSAGGSNNQPQHF
V gene: TRBV27; CDR3 length: 14; CDR3 protein: CASSPGRATYEQYF
V gene: TRBV5-1; CDR3 length: 15; CDR3 protein: CASSLRTESTDTQYF
V gene: TRBV3-1; CDR3 length: 17; CDR3 protein: CASRKLAGGSDTGELFF
V gene: TRBV5-1; CDR3 length: 15; CDR3 protein: CASSQTGGITGELFF
V gene: TRBV7-9; CDR3 length: 11; CDR3 protein: CASSKNNEQFF
V gene: TRBV12-3/TRBV12-4; CDR3 length: 14; CDR3 protein: CASRSQGSHYGYTF
V gene: TRBV5-1; CDR3 length: 12; CDR3 protein: CASSPGPGELFF
V gene: TRBV29-1; CDR3 length: 12; CDR3 protein: CSVVGGGTEAFF
V gene: TRBV7-2; CDR3 length: 15; CDR3 protein: CASRGLRGPYNEQFF
V gene: TRBV12-3/TRBV12-4; CDR3 length: 13; CDR3 protein: CASSLARGDTQYF
V gene: TRBV7-9; CDR3 length: 13; CDR3 protein: CASSLSSNTEAFF
V gene: TRBV12-3/TRBV12-4; CDR3 length: 15; CDR3 protein: CASRGWGSTNEKLFF
V gene: TRBV5-1; CDR3 length: 15; CDR3 protein: CASSISSGVGETQYF
V gene: TRBV27; CDR3 length: 13; CDR3 protein: CASSLNRGNEQYF
V gene: TRBV7-2; CDR3 length: 15; CDR3 protein: CASSRHTGGQETQYF
V gene: TRBV5-1; CDR3 length: 15; CDR3 protein: CASSLVPTQTYEQYF
V gene: TRBV11-2; CDR3 length: 18; CDR3 protein: CASSAGTSGSKDTGELFF
V gene: TRBV3-1; CDR3 length: 15; CDR3 protein: CASSQSTGQSYEQYF
V gene: TRBV7-2; CDR3 length: 14; CDR3 protein: CASSFWDGRETQYF
V gene: TRBV7-9; CDR3 length: 15; CDR3 protein: CASSEGTSRYNEQFF
V gene: TRBV20-1; CDR3 length: 12; CDR3 protein: CSALGATYEQYF
V gene: TRBV5-1; CDR3 length: 15; CDR3 protein: CASSPPDSSRNEQFF
V gene: TRBV4-2; CDR3 length: 15; CDR3 protein: CASSQESSGRLEQYF
V gene: TRBV7-2; CDR3 length: 13; CDR3 protein: CASSRDRNTEAFF
V gene: TRBV5-1; CDR3 length: 15; CDR3 protein: CASSPGGGSRETQYF
V gene: TRBV6-2/TRBV6-3; CDR3 length: 13; CDR3 protein: CASKPGGDQPQHF
V gene: TRBV3-1; CDR3 length: 14; CDR3 protein: CASSQMPASDTQYF
V gene: TRBV20-1; CDR3 length: 14; CDR3 protein: CSAREGGWGTEAFF
V gene: TRBV7-8; CDR3 length: 16; CDR3 protein: CASSLGPTGAQETQYF
V gene: TRBV3-1; CDR3 length: 14; CDR3 protein: CASSSSGSTDTQYF
V gene: TRBV7-9; CDR3 length: 18; CDR3 protein: CASSQTVITRRGDNEQFF
V gene: TRBV18; CDR3 length: 15; CDR3 protein: CASSLGLAGGGEQYF
V gene: TRBV11-2; CDR3 length: 16; CDR3 protein: CASSLGRAISGNTIYF
V gene: TRBV4-1; CDR3 length: 18; CDR3 protein: CASSQEGFGGRGNQPQHF
V gene: TRBV4-1; CDR3 length: 15; CDR3 protein: CASSRGGQAPGPQHF
V gene: TRBV5-1; CDR3 length: 18; CDR3 protein: CASSLGGLALSGQETQYF
V gene: TRBV11-2; CDR3 length: 16; CDR3 protein: CASSSDNLAGGNIQYF
V gene: TRBV5-1; CDR3 length: 18; CDR3 protein: CASSGGTSGTYSQETQYF